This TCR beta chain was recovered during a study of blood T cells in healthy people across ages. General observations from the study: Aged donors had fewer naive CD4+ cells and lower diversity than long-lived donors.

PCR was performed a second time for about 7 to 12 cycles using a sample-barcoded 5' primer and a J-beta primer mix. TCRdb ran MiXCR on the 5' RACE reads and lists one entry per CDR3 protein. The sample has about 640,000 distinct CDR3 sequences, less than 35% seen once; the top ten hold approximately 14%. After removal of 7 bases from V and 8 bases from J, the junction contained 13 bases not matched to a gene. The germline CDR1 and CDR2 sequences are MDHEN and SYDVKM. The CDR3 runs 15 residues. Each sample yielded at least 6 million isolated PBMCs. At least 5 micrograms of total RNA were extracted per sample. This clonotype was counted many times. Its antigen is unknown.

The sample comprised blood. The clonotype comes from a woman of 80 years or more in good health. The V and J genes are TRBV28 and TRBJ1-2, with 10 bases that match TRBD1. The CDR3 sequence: CASNGGQGRSRGYTF. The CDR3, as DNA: TGTGCCAGCAACGGGGGACAGGGGCGATCGAGAGGCTACACCTTC.